This record covers a single T cell receptor (beta chain). The junction differs from germline at one of its ends, possibly a read error. The data were taken from a study of tumor-infiltrating lymphocytes in primary liver carcinoma. Germline V gene data show CDR1 as SGHKS and CDR2 as YYEKEE (reference sequence). This CDR3 comprises 16 residues. The investigators made TCR beta cDNA from roughly 460 ng total RNA, using a constant-region primer. Construction of TCR beta libraries relied on three successive nested multiplex PCR rounds employing slightly modified ARM-PCR. Running 10 cycles apiece, the first two PCR rounds relied on TRBV1-TRBV30 forward primers together with a C-beta reverse primer. Using its own MiXCR run on the multiplex PCR reads, TCRdb lists one record per CDR3 protein. The sample records about 48,000 distinct CDR3 sequences, around three quarters being singletons. Total RNA and DNA came together from about 21-30 mg of bulk tissue without cell sorting.

This receptor was identified in a middle-aged man with primary liver carcinoma and hepatitis B virus infection. Specimen: liver tumor tissue from sampling region 3. The sample's subset: tumor region T3, left-lateral pole. V gene TRBV5-5 combines with J gene TRBJ2-1; TRBD1 is a possible D gene (6 bases). In DNA form, the CDR3 reads TGTGCCAACAGCTTGTTGGACTCGACAGGCTGCAATGAGCAGTTCTTC. Amino acids: CANSLLDSTGCNEQFF.